Below, 30 T cell receptor beta chains from the same sample are listed, as sequenced in a study of cytomegalovirus exposure and HLA in healthy donors. PCR amplification relied on 60 Vbeta primers (plus 13 Jbeta primers). Using immunoSEQ multiplex PCR, the repertoire was profiled, and TCRdb retains in-frame clones only, with some absent. The repertoire holds 70,000 to 90,000 clones, around two thirds seen once, with over 4.5% in the top ten. Source material: PBMCs. All receptors derive from a man aged 60 to 75 in good health and CMV-seropositive.

The chain couples TRBV7-9 to TRBJ2-3; 10 positions agree with TRBD2. Trimming took 8 bases from V and 4 from J; bases not matched to a gene: 6. The CDR3 runs 14 residues. Germline values: CDR1 SEHNR, CDR2 FQNEAQ (reference sequence). CDR3 in DNA: TGTGCCAGCGAAGCGGGGGGGCCGCCAGATACGCAGTATTTT. Encoded protein: CASEAGGPPDTQYF.

CDR3 region: CASSARQGEADTQYF. Written as DNA, the CDR3 is TGTGCCAGCAGCGCTCGACAGGGGGAAGCAGATACGCAGTATTTT. The chain employs TRBV4-2 and TRBJ2-3, with 9 bases identical to TRBD1. This CDR3 comprises 15 residues. The germline gives CDR1 LGHNA, CDR2 YNFKEQ. With V trimmed by 5 bases and J by 4 bases, 7 bases remained unmatched.

The chain couples TRBV6-4 to TRBJ1-2, with 7 bases fitting TRBD1. Looked up from germline, CDR1 is MRHNA and CDR2 is SNTAGT. The CDR3 contains 12 residues. V was pared by 6 bases and J by 8 bases, with 6 bases of the junction left unmatched. DNA for the CDR3: TGTGCCAGCAGAAGGACAGGAGGAGGCTACACCTTC. Translating gives CASRRTGGGYTF.

The chain employs TRBV10-3 and TRBJ2-5; TRBD2 agrees at 16 bases. The V gene's germline CDR1 is ENHRY and CDR2 SYGVKD. The CDR3 is 17 residues long. V was clipped by 4 bases and J by 4 bases; unmatched bases: 6. Here the CDR3 reads CAISAGTSGGAIETQYF. Here the CDR3 DNA reads TGTGCCATCAGTGCTGGGACTAGCGGGGGGGCCATAGAGACCCAGTACTTC.

The chain combines TRBV6-6 with TRBJ2-1, with D perhaps matching TRBD2 (6 bases). This CDR3 has 13 residues. CDR1 MNHNY and CDR2 SVGAGI come from the germline V gene (reference sequence). CDR3 protein: CSSGTQVYNEQFF. CDR3 DNA: TGTTCTTCCGGGACTCAGGTCTACAATGAGCAGTTCTTC.

The rearrangement joins TRBV9 to TRBJ2-3, with 7 bases that match TRBD2. CDR3 size: 15 residues. CDR1 is SGDLS and CDR2 is YYNGEE in the germline V gene. V dropped 2 bases and J dropped 2; count of bases not matched to a gene: 5. The DNA for the CDR3 is TGTGCCAGCAGCGTCGCTAGCGGATACACAGATACGCAGTATTTT. As protein: CASSVASGYTDTQYF.

This chain connects TRBV29-1 to TRBJ2-3; 10 bases match TRBD2. From germline, CDR1 is SQVTM and CDR2 ANQGSEA. V dropped 2 bases and J dropped 3; count of bases not matched to a gene: 5. This CDR3 has 15 amino acids. The CDR3 DNA reads as TGCAGCGTTGAACTAGCGGGAGTTGGGACAGATACGCAGTATTTT. This gives the protein CSVELAGVGTDTQYF.

The chain has TRBV6-5 and TRBJ1-2; 9 bases align to TRBD1. CDR3 size: 15 residues. Germline V gene sequence: CDR1 MNHEY, CDR2 SVGAGI. V gave up 0 bases and J gave up 4 bases; unmatched junction bases: 3. The CDR3 loop is CASSYSAGQGYGYTF. CDR3 sequence (DNA): TGTGCCAGCAGTTACTCGGCGGGACAGGGCTATGGCTACACCTTC.

This chain uses TRBV4-2 with TRBJ2-7, with D possibly matching TRBD2 (5 bases). Trimming pared 1 base from V and 2 bases from J, leaving 12 bases between. The CDR3 has 15 residues. Germline V gene lookup returns CDR1 LGHNA and CDR2 YNFKEQ. CDR3: CASSQAFDYTYEQYF. The CDR3 nucleotides read TGTGCCAGCAGCCAAGCGTTCGACTATACCTACGAGCAGTACTTC.

This chain links TRBV15 with TRBJ1-1, with D tentatively TRBD1 (6 bases). Germline values: CDR1 LNHNV, CDR2 YYDKDF (reference sequence). Deletions cut 1 base from V and 5 bases from J, with 14 bases between. The length of the CDR3 is 15 residues. DNA of the CDR3: TGTGCCACCAGCAGAGTGGCCGGGACAAGGACTGAAGCTTTCTTT. It encodes CATSRVAGTRTEAFF.

In this sample, this clone turned up once. The chain couples TRBV4-1 to TRBJ2-5; TRBD1 aligns across 7 bases. The CDR3 has 15 amino acids. With 3 bases clipped from V and 0 bases from J, the junction kept 4 bases outside the gene matches. The germline gives CDR1 MGHRA, CDR2 YSYEKL. The CDR3 sequence is CASSHDRAYQETQYF. The CDR3 bases are TGCGCCAGCAGCCATGACAGGGCGTACCAAGAGACCCAGTACTTC.

This chain uses TRBV7-9 with TRBJ2-7; no firm D call. Trimming pared 2 bases from V and 7 bases from J, leaving 12 bases between. This CDR3 contains 13 residues. CDR1 SEHNR and CDR2 FQNEAQ come from the germline V gene (reference sequence). CDR3 loop: CASSLNLLAEQYF. As DNA, the CDR3 is TGTGCCAGCAGCTTAAACCTCCTGGCTGAGCAGTACTTC.

The J gene is TRBJ1-1, the V gene TRBV6-1; the D is unclear. V lost 6 bases, J lost 4 bases, and 12 bases lay in between. The germline V gene has CDR1 MNHNS and CDR2 SASEGT. This CDR3 has 13 residues. CDR3 sequence: CASRIPGATEAFF. CDR3 in DNA: TGTGCCAGCAGAATCCCGGGTGCCACTGAAGCTTTCTTT.

V usage is TRBV6-1 and J usage is TRBJ1-1, with 9 bases identical to TRBD1. CDR1 is MNHNS, CDR2 SASEGT, per germline. The ends lost 4 bases at V and 4 bases at J; junction bases unmatched: 4. CDR3 length: 14 residues. The CDR3 nucleotides are TGTGCCAGCAGTGCGTTACAGGGGGCCACTGAAGCTTTCTTT. It yields the protein CASSALQGATEAFF.

The sample holds a few counts of this clone. The V gene is TRBV18, the J gene TRBJ2-3; no definite D call. Per the germline V gene, CDR1 is KGHSH and CDR2 is LQKENI. The V gene lost 1 base and the J gene lost 2 bases, with 7 bases spanning the gap. The CDR3 covers 14 residues. The CDR3 reads CASSPQEYTDTQYF. CDR3 in DNA: TGTGCCAGCTCACCACAGGAGTACACAGATACGCAGTATTTT.

The rearrangement joins TRBV27 to TRBJ2-1; the match to TRBD2 covers 11 bases. The CDR3 is made up of 14 amino acids. CDR1 and CDR2 from the germline V gene are MNHEY and SMNVEV (reference sequence). J lost 4 bases, V lost 6 bases, and 2 bases had no gene match. The CDR3 reads CASRGLAVYNEQFF. In DNA, the CDR3 is TGTGCCAGCAGGGGACTAGCGGTGTACAATGAGCAGTTCTTC.

The chain joins TRBV5-1 to TRBJ2-7, with TRBD2 matching over 8 bases. Germline CDR1 SGHRS, CDR2 YFSETQ. This CDR3 is built from 16 residues. With 0 bases clipped from V and 2 bases from J, the junction kept 7 bases outside the gene matches. The CDR3 sequence is CASSLDDSGAPYEQYF. CDR3 coding DNA: TGCGCCAGCAGCTTGGACGATAGCGGGGCCCCCTACGAGCAGTACTTC.

The chain combines TRBV5-1 with TRBJ2-7; 7 nucleotides align to TRBD2. The CDR3 extends over 15 amino acids. Germline-derived CDR1 and CDR2 are SGHRS and YFSETQ. Trimming cost V 0 bases and J 3 bases; bases outside gene matches: 6. The CDR3 is CASSLGSGNGYEQYF. CDR3 nucleotide sequence: TGCGCCAGCAGCTTGGGAAGCGGGAATGGCTACGAGCAGTACTTC. Full variable domain (remainder filled in from reference TRBV5-1 and TRBJ2-7): KAGVTQTPRYLIKTRGQQVTLSCSPISGHRSVSWYQQTPGQGLQFLFEYFSETQRNKGNFPGRFSGRQFSNSRSEMNVSTLELGDSALYLCASSLGSGNGYEQYFGPGTRLTVT.

This sequence joins TRBV6-1 and TRBJ2-2; no clear D gene. Germline V CDR1 and CDR2: MNHNS, SASEGT. The V end was cut by 6 bases, the J end by 8 bases, with 19 bases between. The CDR3 has 15 amino acids. CDR3 bases: TGTGCCAGCAGATCCAACCTATCTGGTAATGGGGAGCTGTTTTTT. Amino acids: CASRSNLSGNGELFF.

The genes are TRBV4-1 and TRBJ2-5, with 8 bases fitting TRBD2. The CDR3 length is 20 residues. The germline gives CDR1 MGHRA, CDR2 YSYEKL. The trim removed 1 base at V and 3 bases at J, leaving 19 bases unmatched. This CDR3 reads CASSQVRYGSGRDWEETQYF. CDR3 DNA: TGCGCCAGCAGCCAAGTCCGCTATGGGAGCGGGAGAGATTGGGAAGAGACCCAGTACTTC.

The rearrangement joins TRBV5-1 to TRBJ2-7; a possible D gene is TRBD2 (5 bases). The CDR3 is made up of 14 amino acids. V lost 3 bases and J lost 3, with 13 bases in between. The germline gives CDR1 SGHRS, CDR2 YFSETQ. Here the CDR3 reads CASSWVPGSYEQYF. CDR3 sequence (DNA): TGCGCCAGCAGCTGGGTTCCGGGGAGCTACGAGCAGTACTTC.

This clone was observed a few times. The V call is TRBV30, the J call TRBJ1-6; TRBD1 might be the D (5 bases). Germline lookup yields CDR1 GTSNPN and CDR2 SVGIG (reference sequence). The CDR3 spans 14 residues. V was trimmed by 2 bases and J by 7 bases, leaving 12 bases between them. The CDR3 nucleotides are TGTGCCTGGAGTTCCCAGGGAGGCAATTCACCCCTCCACTTT. Amino acids: CAWSSQGGNSPLHF.

This chain links TRBV28 with TRBJ2-7; D perhaps matches TRBD1 (6 bases). The CDR3 is 16 residues long. Germline V gene data show CDR1 as MDHEN and CDR2 as SYDVKM. Trimming pared 7 bases from V and 4 bases from J, leaving 23 bases between. The CDR3 bases are TGTGCCAGCACGGGCCCATCCGAAGGGGGAAGGTACGAGCAGTACTTC. This encodes CASTGPSEGGRYEQYF.

This chain joins TRBV28 and TRBJ2-5; D is unclear. V lost 5 bases and J lost 5, with 9 bases in between. The germline gives CDR1 MDHEN, CDR2 SYDVKM. CDR3 size: 12 residues. The CDR3 sequence: CASSLFSETQYF. CDR3 bases: TGTGCCAGCAGTCTCTTTTCCGAGACCCAGTACTTC.

The chain uses TRBV5-1 and TRBJ2-5; 7 bases map to TRBD2. Germline assignment: CDR1 SGHRS and CDR2 YFSETQ. Trimming took 0 bases from V and 5 from J; bases not matched to a gene: 16. The CDR3 contains 18 residues. CDR3 DNA sequence: TGCGCCAGCAGCTTGGGGGACCTACTAGCGATAAGAGGGGAGACCCAGTACTTC. Its protein product is CASSLGDLLAIRGETQYF.

This clone occurred a few times. The chain employs TRBV28 and TRBJ2-7; D perhaps matches TRBD1 (6 bases). CDR1 is MDHEN and CDR2 is SYDVKM in the germline V gene. Deletions cut 6 bases from V and 3 bases from J, with 15 bases between. CDR3 length: 14 amino acids. The CDR3 here is CASRPAVQGYEQYF. CDR3 coding DNA: TGTGCCAGCAGACCTGCAGTACAGGGCTACGAGCAGTACTTC.

This chain connects TRBV7-9 to TRBJ2-1, with D possibly matching TRBD2 (5 bases). V lost 4 bases and J lost 9, with 13 bases in between. The V gene's germline CDR1 is SEHNR and CDR2 FQNEAQ (reference sequence). This CDR3 has 13 residues. The CDR3 DNA sequence: TGTGCCAGCAGCTCGATGACTACGGTTGAGCAGTTCTTC. It is translated as CASSSMTTVEQFF.

The chain carries TRBV9 and TRBJ2-7; 7 bases are a match to TRBD2. The CDR3 sequence is 13 residues long. Germline V gives CDR1 SGDLS, CDR2 YYNGEE. J gave up 6 bases and V 4 bases, and 7 bases lay outside the gene matches. The CDR3 coding sequence is TGTGCCAGCAGCCCGTTTTCGGGGGGCGAGCAGTACTTC. Its translation: CASSPFSGGEQYF. Looking up the rest from reference TRBV9 and TRBJ2-7 gives the full variable domain: DSGVTQTPKHLITATGQRVTLRCSPRSGDLSVYWYQQSLDQGLQFLIQYYNGEERAKGNILERFSAQQFPDLHSELNLSSLELGDSALYFCASSPFSGGEQYFGPGTRLTVT.

Only a few counts were recorded for this clone. This chain joins TRBV30 and TRBJ1-4; a weak D match, TRBD1 (5 bases). Trimming left V 2 bases short and J 7 bases short, with 14 bases between. Germline assignment: CDR1 GTSNPN and CDR2 SVGIG (reference sequence). The CDR3 spans 14 residues. The CDR3 loop reads CAWSLEGSIEKLFF. DNA of the CDR3: TGTGCCTGGAGTCTGGAGGGGAGTATTGAAAAACTGTTTTTT. Drawing the rest from reference TRBV30 and TRBJ1-4, the complete variable domain is SQTIHQWPATLVQPVGSPLSLECTVEGTSNPNLYWYRQAAGRGLQLLFYSVGIGQISSEVPQNLSASRPQDRQFILSSKKLLLSDSGFYLCAWSLEGSIEKLFFGSGTQLSVL.

The chain recombines TRBV5-1 with TRBJ2-7; 11 positions match TRBD1. CDR3 size: 15 residues. The V segment lost 4 bases and the J segment 3 bases; nucleotides outside the gene matches: 6. Germline V gene lookup returns CDR1 SGHRS and CDR2 YFSETQ. The chain's CDR3 is CASSLTGTGGYEQYF. CDR3 in DNA: TGCGCCAGCAGCCTAACCGGGACAGGGGGCTACGAGCAGTACTTC.